This is a list of T cell receptor beta chains from one sample in a study of T cell responses to AZD1222 COVID-19 vaccine. The table came from immunoSEQ multiplex PCR; TCRdb's copy has only in-frame clones and leaves some out. The sample lists fewer than 120,000 clones; 85% to 90% were seen once. The sample consisted of peripheral blood, taken 28 days after the second AZD1222 dose. The receptors come from an adult who received the AZD1222 COVID-19 vaccine. Both conserved end residues are part of each CDR3. The D gene is left open where the match is weak. Size is omitted from some rows. Given values are once, few, many or a class for expanded clones.

d_call,clone_size,v_call,j_call,cdr3_nt,cdr3_aa
TRBD2,few,TRBV27,TRBJ2-2,TGTGCCAGCACCCCCGAAACGCCTAGCGGGTCCCTGAACACCGGGGAGCTGTTTTTT,CASTPETPSGSLNTGELFF
TRBD1,.,TRBV3-1/TRBV3-2,TRBJ1-1,TGTGCCAGCAGGGGACAGGGAGGCACTGAAGCTTTCTTT,CASRGQGGTEAFF
.,.,TRBV2,TRBJ2-4,TGTGCCAGCAGTGTATATCTAAACATTCAGTACTTC,CASSVYLNIQYF
.,.,TRBV3-1/TRBV3-2,TRBJ2-5,TGTGCCAGCGGTCCCTCGGGCGGTGAGACCCAGTACTTC,CASGPSGGETQYF
TRBD1,.,TRBV11-3,TRBJ2-7,TGTGCCAGCAGCCCGCGACAGGGTAGCTCCTACGAGCAGTACTTC,CASSPRQGSSYEQYF
.,.,TRBV18,TRBJ1-5,TGTGCCAGCTCACCTTCGACAGCGGGGAATCAGCCCCAGCATTTT,CASSPSTAGNQPQHF
.,.,TRBV7-2,TRBJ1-6,TGTGCCAGCAGCTTAGCCCCTCCAAGCTCCTATAATTCACCCCTCCACTTT,CASSLAPPSSYNSPLHF
.,.,TRBV9,TRBJ2-6,TGTGCCAGCAGAGGAGGGGCCAACGTCCTGACTTTC,CASRGGANVLTF
.,.,TRBV6-1,TRBJ1-6,TGTGCCAGCAGTGAAGCGGGAGGGATCTATTCACCCCTCCACTTT,CASSEAGGIYSPLHF
TRBD1,.,TRBV6-1,TRBJ2-7,TGTGCCAGCAGTGAAGTTTGGGGCAGGGGGACCTACGAGCAGTACTTC,CASSEVWGRGTYEQYF
TRBD1,.,TRBV4-1,TRBJ1-6,TGCGCCAGCAGCCAGACAGGGAGTGATTCACCCCTCCACTTT,CASSQTGSDSPLHF
.,.,TRBV19,TRBJ1-4,TGTGCCAGTAGTAGAGGGAGGGGACCTAATGAAAAACTGTTTTTT,CASSRGRGPNEKLFF
TRBD2,.,TRBV11-2,TRBJ2-3,TGTGCCAGCACCGTTAAACCTAGCGGGGGGCCTACCTTCGAGGATACGCAGTATTTT,CASTVKPSGGPTFEDTQYF
.,.,TRBV2,TRBJ2-5,TGTGCCAGCAGAGCCCGGGGGAAGGAGACCCAGTACTTC,CASRARGKETQYF
.,.,TRBV7-6,TRBJ1-3,TGTGCCAGCAGCAAGGGCTACGGGGCTGGAAACACCATATATTTT,CASSKGYGAGNTIYF
TRBD1,once,TRBV29-1,TRBJ1-2,TGCAGCGTCACAGGGGCCTATGGCTACACCTTC,CSVTGAYGYTF
.,.,TRBV6-1,TRBJ2-7,TGTGCCAGCAGTGAAGCCCACAGCCCCCCAGCAAAGCAGTACTTC,CASSEAHSPPAKQYF
.,.,TRBV12-3/TRBV12-4,TRBJ2-7,TGTGCCAGCAGCCAGACTTATTACGAGCAGTACTTC,CASSQTYYEQYF
TRBD1,.,TRBV24-1,TRBJ1-1,TGTGCCACCAGTGATGCCCGGACAGGGGAGGCTGAAGCTTTCTTT,CATSDARTGEAEAFF
.,.,TRBV19,TRBJ1-2,TGTGCCAGTAGTATGGGGCAGGGTATCGGCTTC,CASSMGQGIGF
.,.,TRBV12-3/TRBV12-4,TRBJ2-7,TGTGCCAGCACCACCCTAGGGAGCTACGAGCAGTACTTC,CASTTLGSYEQYF
.,.,TRBV7-9,TRBJ1-4,TGTGCCAGCAGCCTTGTCGAACCAACTAATGAAAAACTGTTTTTT,CASSLVEPTNEKLFF
TRBD1,.,TRBV11-2,TRBJ1-2,TGTGCCAGCAGCGGACCGGGACAGGGGGATTCGCTAGGCTACACCTTC,CASSGPGQGDSLGYTF
.,.,TRBV4-1,TRBJ1-2,TGCGCCAGCAGCCAAGGAGGGGAAAGGCTTTATGGCTACACCTTC,CASSQGGERLYGYTF
.,.,TRBV7-9,TRBJ2-5,TGTGCCAGCAGCCTAACCGATACAGGGAAGGAGACCCAGTACTTC,CASSLTDTGKETQYF
.,.,TRBV19,TRBJ1-1,TGTGCCAGTAGCTACCACCGGGACATTCGTGAAGCTTTCTTT,CASSYHRDIREAFF
TRBD1,.,TRBV29-1,TRBJ1-5,TGCAGCGCCGGACAGGGGACGGGCCAGCCCCAGCATTTT,CSAGQGTGQPQHF
.,.,TRBV6-5,TRBJ1-2,TGTGCCAGCACCTCACAGGTCCCGCCGGGGGGCTACACCTTC,CASTSQVPPGGYTF
.,.,TRBV4-1,TRBJ2-7,TGCGCCAGCAGCCAAGATGGCTACGAGCAGTACTTC,CASSQDGYEQYF
.,.,TRBV27,TRBJ1-1,TGTGCCAGCAGTTTAGAGGCAGCGGGTAACACTGAAGCTTTCTTT,CASSLEAAGNTEAFF
.,.,TRBV5-1,TRBJ2-7,TGCGCCAGCAGCTTGGTCCAGGGACAAGGGTCCTACGAGCAGTACTTC,CASSLVQGQGSYEQYF
.,.,TRBV6-5,TRBJ2-7,TGTGCCAGCAGTTACTCGAATTACGGTAGCTCCTACGAGCAGTACTTC,CASSYSNYGSSYEQYF
TRBD1,.,TRBV10-3,TRBJ2-3,TGTGCCATCAGTCCAGGGGGTGGTACAGATACGCAGTATTTT,CAISPGGGTDTQYF
.,.,TRBV19,TRBJ1-2,TGTGCCAGTACCCCCCGGCGAGGGAAGGGAGATGGCTACACCTTC,CASTPRRGKGDGYTF
.,.,TRBV30,TRBJ2-1,TGTGCCTGGACGGGACTCATCGATAGAGAGCAGTTCTTC,CAWTGLIDREQFF
TRBD2,.,TRBV27,TRBJ2-7,TGTGCCAGCACCGAAATGGGAACTAGCGGGAGGTACGAGCAGTACTTC,CASTEMGTSGRYEQYF
.,once,TRBV27,TRBJ1-5,TGTGCCAGCAGTTCACAGGTAAACAATCAGCCCCAGCATTTT,CASSSQVNNQPQHF
.,.,TRBV6-5,TRBJ2-2,TGTGCCAGCAGTTACAGGCAGGGATGGCCCGGGGAGCTGTTTTTT,CASSYRQGWPGELFF
.,.,TRBV2,TRBJ1-1,TGTGCCAGCAAATTTCAGGGGAACACTGAAGCTTTCTTT,CASKFQGNTEAFF
TRBD1,.,TRBV6-5,TRBJ1-5,TGTGCCAGGCCGGGACAGGTGAACAATCAGCCCCAGCATTTT,CARPGQVNNQPQHF
TRBD1,.,TRBV29-1,TRBJ1-2,TGCAGCGCTCTGACAGGGTTGGATGTGACGGGCTACACCTTC,CSALTGLDVTGYTF
TRBD2,.,TRBV5-1,TRBJ2-2,TGCGCCAGCAGCTTGGCGCTCGGGATCGTTGGAGCGGGATCAGGCACCGGGGAGCTGTTTTTT,CASSLALGIVGAGSGTGELFF
.,.,TRBV12-3/TRBV12-4,TRBJ1-5,TGTGCCAGCAGTTTGGTGGGCGGTCAGCCCCAGCATTTT,CASSLVGGQPQHF
.,.,TRBV23-1,TRBJ1-5,TGCGCCAGCAGTTACCGGAGATGCGATAGCAATCAGCCCCAGCATTTT,CASSYRRCDSNQPQHF
TRBD2,.,TRBV9,TRBJ2-3,TGTGCCAGCAGCGTAGGCGCTAGCGGGGGGGGCGGTACGCAGTATTTT,CASSVGASGGGGTQYF
TRBD1,.,TRBV11-3,TRBJ2-3,TGTGCCAGCAGCTTAGGGGGACAGGGAGTCGATACGCAGTATTTT,CASSLGGQGVDTQYF
.,.,TRBV11-3,TRBJ1-6,TGTGCCAGCAGCTCAGGGGTCGATTCACCCCTCCACTTT,CASSSGVDSPLHF
TRBD2,.,TRBV24-1,TRBJ2-5,TGTGCCACCAGTGATTCCGTGGGGGGGCAAGAGACCCAGTACTTC,CATSDSVGGQETQYF
.,.,TRBV6-5,TRBJ2-7,TGTGCCAGCAGGGCCTACGAGCAGTACTTC,CASRAYEQYF
TRBD1,.,TRBV11-3,TRBJ1-4,TGTGCCAGCAGCTTCTACGCGACAGGGGATGAAAAACTGTTTTTT,CASSFYATGDEKLFF
.,.,TRBV7-9,TRBJ1-2,TGTGCCAGCAGCTTAGGCGAGAACTATGGCTACACCTTC,CASSLGENYGYTF
.,.,TRBV2,TRBJ1-5,TGTGCCAGCAGTGACAGGGCAGGCGATCAGCCCCAGCATTTT,CASSDRAGDQPQHF
TRBD2,.,TRBV2,TRBJ2-7,TGTGCCAGCAGAGGACTAGCGGGGTCCTACGAGCAGTACTTC,CASRGLAGSYEQYF
TRBD2,.,TRBV6-4,TRBJ2-3,TGTGCCAGCAGTGAACTAGCGGGAGATTCAAGAGATACGCAGTATTTT,CASSELAGDSRDTQYF
TRBD1,.,TRBV15,TRBJ1-3,TGTGCCACCAGCAGAGGGAGGGACAGCTCTGTTCGGGGAAACACCATATATTTT,CATSRGRDSSVRGNTIYF